This T cell receptor (beta chain) was retrieved from a study of blood T cell repertoires in COVID-19. Study-level information: Acute and convalescent COVID-19 samples came from the United States, Italy and Spain. T cells, B-cell-depleted T cells, or PBMCs supplied cDNA or gDNA.

The CDR3 totals 15 residues. CDR1 and CDR2 (germline): SGHKS, YYEKEE (reference sequence). Unmatched junction bases numbered 7, after V lost 4 bases and J lost 5 bases. In the study's own analysis: How many nucleated cells were present was estimated from reference gene primer amplification. The repertoire was sequenced with immunoSEQ multiplex PCR; TCRdb's copy has only in-frame clones and lacks some. V, J and clone size are those of that table, while D and trimming were read from the DNA. Among roughly 260,000 clones listed, 82% were seen once. The sequence was collected from a woman aged 80 or over with active or convalescent COVID-19. Input material: peripheral blood. This chain joins TRBV5-5 and TRBJ1-4, with 8 bases aligning to TRBD1. The DNA of the CDR3 is TGTGCCAGCAGCCAGACCCGACAGGGGAATGAAAAACTGTTTTTT. It specifies CASSQTRQGNEKLFF.